This record looks at one T cell receptor (beta chain) sequence and its context. V shed 5 bases and J shed 1 base, with 11 bases lying between them. Germline V gives CDR1 SGHAT, CDR2 FQNNGV. This CDR3 spans 15 amino acids. These data originate in a study of blood T cell repertoires in COVID-19. About the study: There were acute and convalescent COVID-19 samples, and they came from the United States, Italy and Spain.

Here immunoSEQ multiplex PCR was the method, and the copy in TCRdb shows in-frame clones only, minus some. The sample shows around 280,000 clones, about 83% of them seen only once. Those who participated ranged in age from roughly 18 to 89 years and resided in under 25 US areas. The study assigned cohorts using participant-reported clinical history. Donors of Cohort 3 who recovered were those that had two negative PCRs, clearance, or symptom resolution. The genes are TRBV11-2 and TRBJ2-2; possibly TRBD1 for D (6 bases). Sequencing was done on a sample of PBMCs or T cells enriched from blood (not recorded which). The TCR sequence derives from a middle-aged woman who had recovered from COVID-19. The CDR3, as DNA: TGTGCCAGCAGCCCGACAGGCCTGAACACCGGGGAGCTGTTTTTT. Its protein is CASSPTGLNTGELFF.